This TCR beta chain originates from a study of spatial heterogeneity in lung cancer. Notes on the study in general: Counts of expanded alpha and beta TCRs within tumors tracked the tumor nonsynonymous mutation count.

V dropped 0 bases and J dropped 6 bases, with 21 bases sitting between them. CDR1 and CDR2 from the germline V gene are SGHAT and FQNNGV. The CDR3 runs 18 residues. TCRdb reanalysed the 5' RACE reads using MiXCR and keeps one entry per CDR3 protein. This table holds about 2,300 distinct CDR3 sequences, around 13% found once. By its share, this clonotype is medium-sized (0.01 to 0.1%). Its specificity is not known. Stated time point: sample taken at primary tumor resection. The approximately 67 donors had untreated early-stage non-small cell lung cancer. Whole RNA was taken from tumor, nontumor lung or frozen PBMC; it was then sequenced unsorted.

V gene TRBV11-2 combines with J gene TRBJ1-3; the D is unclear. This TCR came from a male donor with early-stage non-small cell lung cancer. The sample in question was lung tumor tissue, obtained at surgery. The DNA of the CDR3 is TGTGCCAGCAGCTTAGATCTCCCCCAGAAAGACGCTGAAAACACCATATATTTT. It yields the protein CASSLDLPQKDAENTIYF.